This entry lists 9 T cell receptor beta chains sequenced from one sample in a study of blood T cells in healthy people across ages. The second PCR ran about 6 to 12 cycles with a sample-barcoded 5' primer and J-beta primers. TCRdb recomputed calls from the 5' RACE reads with MiXCR, one row per CDR3 protein. The sample consists of over 450,000 distinct CDR3 sequences, 24% of them appearing once. The same data also went into a second study, on T cells of mothers and their children.

Sequencing was done on a sample of blood. The receptors come from a boy between 5 and 17 years old in good health.

This clonotype came up many times. The rearrangement links TRBV12-3 or TRBV12-4 to TRBJ2-7; D unresolved. The CDR3 runs 11 residues. Trimming removed 8 bases at V and 2 bases at J, with 7 bases between. The CDR3 DNA reads TGTGCCAGCGCTATAGCCTACGAGCAGTACTTC. Its protein product is CASAIAYEQYF.

The chain has TRBV28 and TRBJ1-2, with TRBD1 matching over 9 bases. The length of the CDR3 is 14 residues. Losses at the gene ends were 6 bases for V and 4 bases for J; bases not matched to a gene: 6. Germline V gene sequence: CDR1 MDHEN, CDR2 SYDVKM. The CDR3 DNA reads as TGTGCCAGCAGAAGACAGGGGGGGTCCTATGGCTACACCTTC. Translated: CASRRQGGSYGYTF.

The chain is built from TRBV20-1 and TRBJ2-2; TRBD1 matches at 8 bases. This CDR3 spans 16 amino acids. Trimming took 0 bases from V and 5 from J; bases not matched to a gene: 8. Germline CDR1 is DFQATT and CDR2 is SNEGSKA (reference sequence). CDR3 residues: CSARDAGGARTGELFF. The CDR3, as DNA: TGCAGTGCTAGAGATGCAGGGGGCGCAAGGACCGGGGAGCTGTTTTTT.

This clonotype was detected a few times. The chain employs TRBV28 and TRBJ1-1; the D is unclear. The CDR3 has 15 amino acids. Germline values: CDR1 MDHEN, CDR2 SYDVKM. V gave up 2 bases and J gave up 4 bases, with 14 bases separating them. DNA for the CDR3: TGTGCCAGCAGTTTACGCGGACGGATGAGCACTGAAGCTTTCTTT. Translated: CASSLRGRMSTEAFF.

Turning to this clonotype: An end of the junction differs from the germline gene, which may be a read error. The chain joins TRBV7-3 to TRBJ2-3; D is possibly TRBD2 (6 bases). The CDR3 length is 14 residues. Germline values: CDR1 SGHTA, CDR2 FQGTGA. The CDR3 nucleotides are TGTGCCGGCAGCTTGGGAGGCCAGGCAGATACGCAGTATTTT. Its translation is CAGSLGGQADTQYF.

This chain connects TRBV28 to TRBJ1-4, with a possible D match to TRBD1 (5 bases). The CDR3 length is 15 residues. Germline values: CDR1 MDHEN, CDR2 SYDVKM. The V end lost 3 bases, the J end lost 5 bases, and 13 bases lay between the germline ends. CDR3 in DNA: TGTGCCAGCAGTTTTATCGAGACAGACAATGAAAAACTGTTTTTT. Protein: CASSFIETDNEKLFF.

This clonotype was detected only once. This may arise from a read error, as a much more abundant clone is one base away. The V and J genes are TRBV6-5 and TRBJ2-2; TRBD2 agrees at 8 bases. Trimming took 1 base from V and 6 from J; bases not matched to a gene: 7. The CDR3 sequence is 16 residues long. Germline V gene data show CDR1 as MNHEY and CDR2 as SVGAGI. CDR3 sequence reads: CASSYYSSGESGELFF. The CDR3 nucleotides read TGTGCCAGCAGTTACTATAGTAGCGGGGAGTCCGGGGAGCTGTTTTTT.

V is TRBV4-3 and J is TRBJ2-3; D is possibly TRBD1 or TRBD2 (5 bases each). V was shortened by 0 bases and J by 2 bases, with 12 bases between the two germline ends. In germline, CDR1 is LGHNA, CDR2 YSLEER. This CDR3 has 16 residues. The DNA for the CDR3 is TGCGCCAGCAGCCAAGATCGGGACCGATACACAGATACGCAGTATTTT. It codes for CASSQDRDRYTDTQYF.

This clonotype was detected a few times. The chain has TRBV7-2 and TRBJ1-5; D not resolved. V lost 5 bases and J 12 bases, leaving 17 bases between the germline ends. Germline assignment: CDR1 SGHTA and CDR2 FQGNSA. This CDR3 has 13 amino acids. The CDR3 bases are TGTGCCAGCAGCGCCAGGACGGAGGTTCGCCAGCATTTT. Translating it yields CASSARTEVRQHF.